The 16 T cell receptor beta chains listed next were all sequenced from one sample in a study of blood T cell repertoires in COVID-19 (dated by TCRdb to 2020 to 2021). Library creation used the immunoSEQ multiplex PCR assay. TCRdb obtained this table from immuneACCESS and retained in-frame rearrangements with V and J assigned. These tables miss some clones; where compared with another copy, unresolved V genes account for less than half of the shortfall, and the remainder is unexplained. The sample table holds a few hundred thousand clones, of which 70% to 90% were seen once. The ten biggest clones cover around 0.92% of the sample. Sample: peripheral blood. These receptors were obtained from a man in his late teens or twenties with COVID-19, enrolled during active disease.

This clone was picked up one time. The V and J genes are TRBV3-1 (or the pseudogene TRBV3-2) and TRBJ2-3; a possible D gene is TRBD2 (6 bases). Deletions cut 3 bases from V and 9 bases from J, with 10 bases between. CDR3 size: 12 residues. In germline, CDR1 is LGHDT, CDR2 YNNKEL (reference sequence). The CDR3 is CASSQGGDTQYF. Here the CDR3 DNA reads TGTGCCAGCAGCCAGGGGGGAGACACGCAGTATTTT.

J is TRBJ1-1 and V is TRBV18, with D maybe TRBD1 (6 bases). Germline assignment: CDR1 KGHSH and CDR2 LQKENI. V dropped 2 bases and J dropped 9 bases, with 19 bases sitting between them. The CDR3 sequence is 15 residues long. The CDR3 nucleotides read TGTGCCAGCTCACCAGACGGGACACCCACCATGAAAGCTTTCTTT. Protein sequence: CASSPDGTPTMKAFF. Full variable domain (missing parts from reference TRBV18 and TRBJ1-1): NAGVMQNPRHLVRRRGQEARLRCSPMKGHSHVYWYRQLPEEGLKFMVYLQKENIIDESGMPKERFSAEFPKEGPSILRIQQVVRGDSAAYFCASSPDGTPTMKAFFGQGTRLTVV.

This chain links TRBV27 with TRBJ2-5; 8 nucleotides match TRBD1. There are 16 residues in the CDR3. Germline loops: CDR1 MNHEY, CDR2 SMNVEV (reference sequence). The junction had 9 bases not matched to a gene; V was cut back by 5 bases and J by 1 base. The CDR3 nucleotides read TGTGCCAGCAGTCCTATGACAGGGGCGGGCCAAGAGACCCAGTACTTC. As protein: CASSPMTGAGQETQYF.

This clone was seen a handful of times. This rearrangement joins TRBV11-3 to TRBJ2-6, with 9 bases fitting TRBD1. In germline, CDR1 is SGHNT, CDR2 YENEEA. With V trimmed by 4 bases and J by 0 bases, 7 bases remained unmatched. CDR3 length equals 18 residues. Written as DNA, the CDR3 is TGTGCCAGCAGCTACAGGGGGCCGGCGGTCTCTGGGGCCAACGTCCTGACTTTC. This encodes CASSYRGPAVSGANVLTF.

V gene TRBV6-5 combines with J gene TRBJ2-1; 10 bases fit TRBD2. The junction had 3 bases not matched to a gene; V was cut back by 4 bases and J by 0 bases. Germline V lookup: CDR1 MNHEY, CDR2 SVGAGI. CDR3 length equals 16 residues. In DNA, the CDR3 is TGTGCCAGCAGTTCCAAGCGGGGGGGCTCCTACAATGAGCAGTTCTTC. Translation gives CASSSKRGGSYNEQFF.

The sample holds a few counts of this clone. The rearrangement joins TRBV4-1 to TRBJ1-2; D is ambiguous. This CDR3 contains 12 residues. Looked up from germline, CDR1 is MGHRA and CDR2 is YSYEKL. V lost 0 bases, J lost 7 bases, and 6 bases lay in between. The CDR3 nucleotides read TGCGCCAGCAGCCAAGATTGGAGTGGCTACACCTTC. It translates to CASSQDWSGYTF.

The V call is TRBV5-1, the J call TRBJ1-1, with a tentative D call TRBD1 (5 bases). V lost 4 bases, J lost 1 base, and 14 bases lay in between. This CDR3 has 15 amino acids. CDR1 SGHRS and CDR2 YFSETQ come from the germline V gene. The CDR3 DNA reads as TGCGCCAGCAGCCCCTGGGTGACAGAGAACACTGAAGCTTTCTTT. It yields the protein CASSPWVTENTEAFF.

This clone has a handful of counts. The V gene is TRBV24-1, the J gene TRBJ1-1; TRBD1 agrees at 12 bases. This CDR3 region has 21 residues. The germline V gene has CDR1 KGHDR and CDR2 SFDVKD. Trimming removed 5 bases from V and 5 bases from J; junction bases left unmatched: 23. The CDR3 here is CATSGPFFLGTGGKVMTEAFF. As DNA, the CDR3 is TGTGCCACCAGTGGCCCCTTCTTCCTGGGGACAGGGGGCAAGGTAATGACTGAAGCTTTCTTT.

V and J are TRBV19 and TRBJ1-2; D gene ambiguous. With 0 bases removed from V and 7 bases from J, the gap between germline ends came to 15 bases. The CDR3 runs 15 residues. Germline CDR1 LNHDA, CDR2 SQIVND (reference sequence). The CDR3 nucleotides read TGTGCCAGTAGTATAGAAGAACCAAGATTTAGTGGCTACACCTTC. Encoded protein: CASSIEEPRFSGYTF.

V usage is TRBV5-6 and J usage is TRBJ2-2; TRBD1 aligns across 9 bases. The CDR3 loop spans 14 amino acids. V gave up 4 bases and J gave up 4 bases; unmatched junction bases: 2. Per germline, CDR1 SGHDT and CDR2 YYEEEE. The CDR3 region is CASSPGQGTGELFF. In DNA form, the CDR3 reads TGTGCCAGCAGCCCGGGACAGGGCACCGGGGAGCTGTTTTTT.

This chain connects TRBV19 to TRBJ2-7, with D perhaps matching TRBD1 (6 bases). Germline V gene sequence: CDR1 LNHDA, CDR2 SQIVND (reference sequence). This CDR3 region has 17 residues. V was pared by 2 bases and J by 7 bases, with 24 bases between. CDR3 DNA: TGTGCCAGTAGTATAAGGACCCAGGACAGTACCCTCTGGGAGCAGTACTTC. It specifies CASSIRTQDSTLWEQYF.

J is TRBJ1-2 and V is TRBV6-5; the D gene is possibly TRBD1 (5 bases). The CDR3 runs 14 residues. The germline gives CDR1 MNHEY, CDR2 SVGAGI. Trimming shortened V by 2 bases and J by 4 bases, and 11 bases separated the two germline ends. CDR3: CASSYVSGGYGYTF. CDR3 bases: TGTGCCAGCAGTTACGTGTCCGGGGGCTATGGCTACACCTTC.

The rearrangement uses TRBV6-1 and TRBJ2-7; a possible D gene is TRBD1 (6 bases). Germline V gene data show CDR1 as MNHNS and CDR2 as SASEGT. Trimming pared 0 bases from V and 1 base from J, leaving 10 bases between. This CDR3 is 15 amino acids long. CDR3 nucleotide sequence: TGTGCCAGCAGTGAAGCAGGCCAGGGGTCCTACGAGCAGTACTTC. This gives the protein CASSEAGQGSYEQYF.

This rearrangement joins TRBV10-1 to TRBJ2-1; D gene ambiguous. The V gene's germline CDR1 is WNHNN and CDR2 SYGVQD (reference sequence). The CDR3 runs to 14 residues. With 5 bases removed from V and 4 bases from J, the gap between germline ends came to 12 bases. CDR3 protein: CASSLSDRYNEQFF. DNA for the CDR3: TGCGCCAGCAGTCTAAGCGACCGATACAATGAGCAGTTCTTC.

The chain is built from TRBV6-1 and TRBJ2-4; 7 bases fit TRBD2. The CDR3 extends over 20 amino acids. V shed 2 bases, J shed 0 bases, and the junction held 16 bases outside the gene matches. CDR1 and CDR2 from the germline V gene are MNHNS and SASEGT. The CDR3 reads CASSESHGRATRLAKNIQYF. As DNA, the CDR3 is TGTGCCAGCAGTGAATCTCATGGGAGGGCGACCAGACTAGCCAAAAACATTCAGTACTTC.

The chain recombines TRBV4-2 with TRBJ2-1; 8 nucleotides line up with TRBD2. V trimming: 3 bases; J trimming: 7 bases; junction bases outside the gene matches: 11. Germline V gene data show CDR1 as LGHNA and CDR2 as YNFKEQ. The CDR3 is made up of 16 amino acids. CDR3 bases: TGTGCCAGCAGCCAGGCCGACGGGACTAGTGTGAATGAGCAGTTCTTC. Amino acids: CASSQADGTSVNEQFF.